A single sample gave rise to the 18 T cell receptor beta chains below, sequenced in a study of shared clonotypes between healthy human individuals. This table comes from immunoSEQ multiplex PCR, and its TCRdb copy is limited to in-frame clones, with some not included. The sample includes 650,000 to 700,000 clones, around 91% of them seen just once. Source material: memory CD8+ T cells from PBMCs. The subset is: CD45RO+ cells pooled with CCR7-negative TemRA cells. The receptors derive from a man between 18 and 35 years old in good health. Some clones in this sample may be carry-over from other donors' samples.

The rearrangement uses TRBV10-3 and TRBJ2-1, with D tentatively TRBD1 or TRBD2 (5 bases each). Germline CDR1 and CDR2: ENHRY and SYGVKD. V dropped 2 bases and J dropped 9 bases, with 17 bases sitting between them. CDR3 size: 15 residues. The CDR3 DNA reads TGTGCCATCAGTGAGGGTTTGGGCAGTGGGGGTGAGCAGTTCTTC. This encodes CAISEGLGSGGEQFF.

Here the CDR3 reads CASSLTDDRGSTEAFF. CDR3 nucleotides: TGCGCCAGCAGCCTAACGGATGACAGGGGGAGCACTGAAGCTTTCTTT. The rearrangement uses TRBV4-1 and TRBJ1-1; 9 bases are shared with TRBD1. V was clipped by 4 bases and J by 4 bases; unmatched bases: 10. This CDR3 has 16 residues. Germline V lookup: CDR1 MGHRA, CDR2 YSYEKL.

The chain recombines TRBV28 with TRBJ2-5; 10 positions agree with TRBD2. The germline V gene has CDR1 MDHEN and CDR2 SYDVKM. V gave up 4 bases and J gave up 0 bases; unmatched junction bases: 14. The CDR3 is 19 amino acids. CDR3 sequence: CASSSPIAGGSWHQETQYF. CDR3 in DNA: TGTGCCAGCAGTTCCCCCATAGCGGGAGGAAGTTGGCACCAAGAGACCCAGTACTTC.

This clone was observed once. The J gene is TRBJ1-3, the V gene TRBV6-1; 7 bases are a match to TRBD1. Per the germline V gene, CDR1 is MNHNS and CDR2 is SASEGT. There are 14 residues in the CDR3. V was pared by 6 bases and J by 3 bases, with 5 bases of the junction left unmatched. The CDR3 DNA reads as TGTGCCAGCAGATCAGGGGGTGATGGAAACACCATATATTTT. This sequence encodes CASRSGGDGNTIYF.

This chain links TRBV9 with TRBJ1-2, with 8 bases fitting TRBD1. There are 16 residues in the CDR3. Germline CDR1 reads SGDLS; CDR2 reads YYNGEE. The ends lost 4 bases at V and 2 bases at J; junction bases unmatched: 10. CDR3 bases: TGTGCCAGCAGCAAGGGACAGGTCAGCGTAAACTATGGCTACACCTTC. Protein: CASSKGQVSVNYGYTF.

The CDR3 DNA reads TGCGCCAGCAGCCAAGTAACTATAAGCGGGAGGCAATACAATGAGCAGTTCTTC. Translation gives CASSQVTISGRQYNEQFF. The chain uses TRBV4-1 and TRBJ2-1; 9 bases fit TRBD2. This CDR3 spans 18 amino acids. Trimming cost V 1 base and J 4 bases; bases outside gene matches: 11. In germline, CDR1 is MGHRA, CDR2 YSYEKL.

The chain is built from TRBV5-4 and TRBJ2-1, with TRBD2 matching 12 bases. J lost 0 bases, V lost 4 bases, and 8 bases had no gene match. Germline V gene lookup returns CDR1 SGHNT and CDR2 YYREEE (reference sequence). The CDR3 sequence is 18 residues long. The CDR3 loop is CASSKGLAGYSSYNEQFF. DNA of the CDR3: TGTGCCAGCAGCAAAGGACTAGCGGGGTACAGCTCCTACAATGAGCAGTTCTTC. Supplemented by reference TRBV5-4 and TRBJ2-1, the full variable domain reads ETGVTQSPTHLIKTRGQQVTLRCSSQSGHNTVSWYQQALGQGPQFIFQYYREEENGRGNFPPRFSGLQFPNYSSELNVNALELDDSALYLCASSKGLAGYSSYNEQFFGPGTRLTVL.

V is TRBV7-2 and J is TRBJ2-5; D is ambiguous. With 1 base removed from V and 3 bases from J, the gap between germline ends came to 18 bases. Germline CDR1 and CDR2: SGHTA and FQGNSA. This CDR3 contains 17 residues. For the CDR3, the DNA is TGTGCCAGCAGCTTAGAGGTAGGACGGAGCAACGAAGAGACCCAGTACTTC. This translates into CASSLEVGRSNEETQYF.

V is TRBV9 and J is TRBJ1-2; unclear D gene. Germline values: CDR1 SGDLS, CDR2 YYNGEE. Trimming cost V 6 bases and J 6 bases, with 15 bases left between them. The CDR3 consists of 13 residues. The CDR3 nucleotides read TGTGCCAGCAACAGACGATCGGGCAATGGCTACACCTTC. Protein sequence: CASNRRSGNGYTF.

This clone has a count of ten or more. The CDR3: CASSGTGTSPNEQFF. CDR3 DNA sequence: TGCGCCAGCAGCGGAACCGGGACTAGCCCGAATGAGCAGTTCTTC. The chain carries TRBV5-1 and TRBJ2-1, with 9 bases fitting TRBD2. Germline loops: CDR1 SGHRS, CDR2 YFSETQ. V shed 4 bases and J 7 bases; nucleotides not matched to a gene: 9. The CDR3 is 15 residues long.

CDR3 in DNA: TGTGCCAGCAGAAGTAGCGGAAGGCCTTCTTTGCAGTTCTTC. Residues: CASRSSGRPSLQFF. V is TRBV5-6 and J is TRBJ2-1; TRBD2 is a possible D gene (6 bases). Trimming removed 5 bases from V and 12 bases from J, with 21 bases in between. Germline V lookup: CDR1 SGHDT, CDR2 YYEEEE. The CDR3 length is 14 residues.

The chain employs TRBV7-9 and TRBJ1-2, with TRBD1 identical over 7 bases. Losses at the gene ends were 5 bases for V and 5 bases for J; bases not matched to a gene: 8. The CDR3 consists of 14 residues. Germline lookup yields CDR1 SEHNR and CDR2 FQNEAQ (reference sequence). Written as DNA, the CDR3 is TGTGCCAGCAGCCCTCTCGACAGGGTATATGGCTACACCTTC. Its translation: CASSPLDRVYGYTF. The variable domain in full, with the rest retrieved from reference TRBV7-9 and TRBJ1-2, is DTGVSQNPRHKITKRGQNVTFRCDPISEHNRLYWYRQTLGQGPEFLTYFQNEAQLEKSRLLSDRFSAERPKGSFSTLEIQRTEQGDSAMYLCASSPLDRVYGYTFGSGTRLTVV.

The gene calls are TRBV6-1 and TRBJ2-7; TRBD1 agrees at 7 bases. CDR1 and CDR2 (germline): MNHNS, SASEGT. V was clipped by 1 base and J by 0 bases; unmatched bases: 9. The CDR3 covers 17 residues. The CDR3 sequence is CASSEEEGEGASYEQYF. The DNA of the CDR3 is TGTGCCAGCAGTGAAGAAGAGGGCGAGGGGGCCTCCTACGAGCAGTACTTC.

This clone occurred a few times. This specimen includes other DNA sequences encoding the same CDR3. This chain connects TRBV7-8 to TRBJ2-7; no reliable D call. Germline CDR1 reads SGHVS; CDR2 reads FQNEAQ. Trimming removed 1 base at V and 0 bases at J, with 7 bases between. This CDR3 is 14 amino acids long. The CDR3 sequence is CASSLGRSSYEQYF. In DNA, the CDR3 is TGTGCCAGCAGCTTAGGCCGATCCTCCTACGAGCAGTACTTC.

The chain is built from TRBV7-9 and TRBJ1-4, with D possibly matching TRBD1 (5 bases). There are 14 residues in the CDR3. Germline V gives CDR1 SEHNR, CDR2 FQNEAQ (reference sequence). V gave up 6 bases and J gave up 8 bases, with 16 bases separating them. The CDR3 loop reads CASRGPRGGEKLFF. In DNA form, the CDR3 reads TGTGCCAGCAGGGGGCCAAGGGGCGGAGAAAAACTGTTTTTT.

The genes are TRBV19 and TRBJ1-5; maybe TRBD1 (6 bases). This CDR3 contains 16 residues. The V and J ends lost 4 bases and 3 bases respectively, with 16 bases between them. Germline assignment: CDR1 LNHDA and CDR2 SQIVND (reference sequence). The CDR3 is CASSKGRQAINQPQHF. CDR3 coding DNA: TGTGCCAGTAGTAAGGGGCGACAGGCCATCAATCAGCCCCAGCATTTT.

The rearrangement links TRBV28 to TRBJ1-5, with TRBD1 matching 7 bases. The germline CDR1 and CDR2 sequences are MDHEN and SYDVKM. This CDR3 contains 16 residues. V trimming: 6 bases; J trimming: 8 bases; junction bases outside the gene matches: 16. The DNA for the CDR3 is TGTGCCAGCAGCCCCGTTGTGGTGGCCAGGGGGAAGCCCCAGCATTTT. This translates into CASSPVVVARGKPQHF.

This sequence joins TRBV4-1 and TRBJ1-5, with D uncertain. Trimming shortened V by 1 base and J by 0 bases, and 13 bases separated the two germline ends. CDR3 length: 17 amino acids. Germline V CDR1 and CDR2: MGHRA, YSYEKL. For the CDR3, the DNA is TGCGCCAGCAGCCAAGTATCGGGATTCTATAGCAATCAGCCCCAGCATTTT. Encoded protein: CASSQVSGFYSNQPQHF.